These 8 T cell receptor beta chains originate from one sample sequenced in a study of spatial heterogeneity in lung cancer. Whole-study findings and limits: Tumoral mutation counts were tracked by counts of expanded intratumoral alpha and beta TCRs.

Time point: sample taken at primary tumor resection. In TCRdb, the 5' RACE reads were re-called with MiXCR into one record per CDR3 protein. Counted here are about 1,500 distinct CDR3 sequences, 6% to 8.5% occurring once; the ten biggest clones make up 10%. These receptors are not linked to any known antigen. The input for sequencing was lung tumor tissue, taken at surgery. These TCRs come from a female donor with early-stage non-small cell lung cancer.

By frequency in the sample, this clonotype is large (0.1 to 1%). This chain connects TRBV28 to TRBJ1-5; D gene ambiguous. Trimming took off 5 bases at V and 9 bases at J, with 11 bases between the two ends. CDR3 size: 12 residues. Looked up from germline, CDR1 is MDHEN and CDR2 is SYDVKM. This CDR3 reads CASSPPRGPQHF. The CDR3 DNA reads TGTGCCAGCAGTCCCCCCCGGGGGCCCCAGCATTTT.

The V call is TRBV27, the J call TRBJ2-1; tentative D call: TRBD2 (5 bases). The V end was cut by 5 bases, the J end by 2 bases, with 16 bases between. Germline CDR1 and CDR2: MNHEY and SMNVEV (reference sequence). This CDR3 comprises 16 residues. DNA for the CDR3: TGTGCCAGCAGTGAACGGGGTACACCCCCCTACAATGAGCAGTTCTTC. As protein: CASSERGTPPYNEQFF.

In its sample, this clonotype was seen a few times. The chain is built from TRBV20-1 and TRBJ1-5; 9 bases match TRBD1. The length of the CDR3 is 15 residues. J was trimmed by 0 bases and V by 5 bases; bases with no gene match: 5. Germline V CDR1 and CDR2: DFQATT, SNEGSKA (reference sequence). CDR3 amino acids: CSAGTGSGSNQPQHF. CDR3 bases: TGCAGTGCTGGGACAGGGAGTGGTAGCAATCAGCCCCAGCATTTT.

Judged by abundance, this clonotype is medium-sized. This chain uses TRBV7-9 with TRBJ2-7; D uncertain. Germline CDR1 is SEHNR and CDR2 is FQNEAQ (reference sequence). This CDR3 has 15 residues. Trimming stripped 4 bases from V and 1 base from J, with 14 bases between. The CDR3 DNA sequence: TGTGCCAGCAGCTCCGCTGGTTGGGAATCCTACGAGCAGTACTTC. The encoded protein is CASSSAGWESYEQYF.

By share, this clonotype ranks as medium-sized. J is TRBJ2-5 and V is TRBV3-1, with unresolved D. The CDR3 extends over 13 amino acids. The V gene's germline CDR1 is LGHDT and CDR2 YNNKEL (reference sequence). V gave up 4 bases and J gave up 6 bases, with 12 bases separating them. The CDR3 coding sequence is TGTGCCAGCAGCCTAAATCCCGGACAGACCCAGTACTTC. It specifies CASSLNPGQTQYF.

This clonotype was counted many times. V gene TRBV29-1 combines with J gene TRBJ1-4; D is uncertain. The CDR3 spans 14 residues. Germline V gene lookup returns CDR1 SQVTM and CDR2 ANQGSEA. Trimming stripped 4 bases from V and 6 bases from J, with 15 bases between. The CDR3 coding sequence is TGCAGCGTTGCAGAGGTTGGGCGTGATGAAAAACTGTTTTTT. Translated, it gives CSVAEVGRDEKLFF.

This clonotype has a count of ten or more. The chain links TRBV7-2 to TRBJ2-3, with D maybe TRBD2 (5 bases). CDR1 is SGHTA and CDR2 is FQGNSA in the germline V gene. Trimming removed 6 bases from V and 1 base from J, with 14 bases in between. The CDR3 contains 15 residues. For the CDR3, the DNA is TGTGCCAGCAGTCCGGACTCGCTTGGCACAGATACGCAGTATTTT. This gives the protein CASSPDSLGTDTQYF.

This sequence joins TRBV6-5 and TRBJ1-1, with TRBD1 as a possible D gene (6 bases). Between the trimmed V and J ends, which lost 3 bases and 5 bases, there was a span of 13 bases. The CDR3 is 14 amino acids. The germline V gene encodes CDR1 MNHEY and CDR2 SVGAGI. CDR3 sequence (DNA): TGTGCCAGCAGTTATTATGGAGGGGGTACTGAAGCTTTCTTT. Amino acids: CASSYYGGGTEAFF.